This T cell receptor beta chain was observed in a study of blood T cells in healthy people across ages. Study results and caveats: A roughly linear age-dependent decrease characterized TCR beta diversity per million T cells.

The people who gave samples were healthy Caucasians from Russia, aged roughly 6 to 100. Per sample, at least 5 micrograms of total RNA were extracted. PCR was performed a second time for roughly 7 to 12 cycles using a sample-barcoded 5' primer and a J-beta primer mix. Each CDR3 protein gets one entry after TCRdb re-called the 5' RACE reads with MiXCR. This sample has hundreds of thousands of distinct CDR3 sequences, with less than 35% found just once. This clonotype was counted many times. The antigen is not known. The CDR3 extends over 17 amino acids. CDR1 and CDR2 from the germline V gene are MDHEN and SYDVKM. V was pared by 7 bases and J by 4 bases, with 17 bases of the junction left unmatched.

The receptor was derived from a woman aged 80 or older in good health. The genes are TRBV28 and TRBJ2-5; 8 nucleotides align to TRBD1. Sequencing input: blood. DNA of the CDR3: TGTGCCAGCATAGATTGGGTCCAGGGGGCGTCTCGAGAGACCCAGTACTTC. It codes for CASIDWVQGASRETQYF. The whole variable domain, remainder taken from reference TRBV28 and TRBJ2-5, is DVKVTQSSRYLVKRTGEKVFLECVQDMDHENMFWYRQDPGLGLRLIYFSYDVKMKEKGDIPEGYSVSREKKERFSLILESASTNQTSMYLCASIDWVQGASRETQYFGPGTRLLVL.